Sequencing of this T cell receptor beta chain was carried out in a study of technical replicates of blood from a few donors. Sequencing used immunoSEQ multiplex PCR; TCRdb keeps in-frame clones, though not all of them. The table shows about 74,000 clones, with more than 85% occurring only once. The V and J ends lost 4 bases and 0 bases, in that order; junction bases with no gene match: 13. The CDR3 length is 18 residues. CDR1 is SGDLS and CDR2 is YYNGEE in the germline V gene. The chain combines TRBV9 with TRBJ2-4; 7 positions match TRBD1. The sequence came from a human donor in good health. The sample was T cells isolated from PBMCs. CDR3 residues: CASSPHRDSSLAKNIQYF. CDR3 nucleotide sequence: TGTGCCAGCAGCCCGCATCGGGACAGTAGCCTAGCCAAAAACATTCAGTACTTC.